In this sample, the clone carrying this T cell receptor (beta chain) turned up a few times. Template material for amplifying TCR beta CDR3 regions consisted of RNA transcripts. The TCR CDR3 was amplified in a first-round RT-PCR using the HTBI primer set. TCRdb called the multiplex PCR reads again in MiXCR, with one record for every CDR3 protein. The sample comprises under 800,000 distinct CDR3 sequences, 14% of which are singletons, and roughly 10% rests with the top ten. The CDR3 is 14 amino acids. CDR1 is LGHDT, CDR2 YNNKEL, per germline (reference sequence). The V and J ends lost 3 bases and 3 bases, in that order; junction bases with no gene match: 5. This sample was included in a study of T cells in Graves' hyperthyroidism and ophthalmopathy. Overall study: Peripheral blood was obtained at initial diagnosis, preceding any treatment.

Patients aged 18 to 65 had newly diagnosed hyperthyroidism that had lasted under 2 months. Not enrolled were patients with uncontrolled infection, other autoimmune disease, pregnancy or lactation. Cells are PBMCs isolated from more than 8.5 ml of fresh blood. The rearrangement joins TRBV3-1 to TRBJ2-7; 7 bases map to TRBD2. The TCR originated in a woman aged 18-29 years with Graves' hyperthyroidism. Sequencing was done on a sample of blood. The DNA of the CDR3 is TGTGCCAGCAGCCAGACTAGCTTTCACTACGAGCAGTACTTC. Its protein product is CASSQTSFHYEQYF.